Listed here is a single T cell receptor beta chain. The antigen remains unidentified. Autoimmune disease history or systemic immunosuppression led to patient exclusion. This record comes from a study of OX40 agonist ivuxolimab in advanced cancers. Study as a whole: Partial responses were seen in three patients, one with hepatocellular carcinoma and two with cutaneous melanoma.

Germline V gives CDR1 SGDLS, CDR2 YYNGEE. CDR3 length equals 18 residues. Between the trimmed V and J ends, which lost 0 bases and 0 bases, there was a span of 15 bases. The study, taken as a whole, reports: Low clonal expansion, among the lowest seen, marked partial responders at 0.1-3.0 mg/kg. The average count of expanded clones was higher among CD8+ T cells than among CD4+.

Here immunoSEQ multiplex PCR was the method, and the copy in TCRdb shows in-frame clones only, minus some. The sample has more than 30,000 clones, about 92% seen once. Sequencing used CD4+ or CD8+ T cells sorted from blood, obtained in a trial of the OX40 agonist ivuxolimab. The chain combines TRBV9 with TRBJ2-2; no firm D call. The clonotype originates from an adult with an advanced solid tumor such as melanoma, head and neck, liver or kidney cancer. CDR3 amino acids: CASSVDSAHSANTGELFF. CDR3 DNA: TGTGCCAGCAGCGTAGACTCCGCCCACTCCGCGAACACCGGGGAGCTGTTTTTT.